The clone carrying this TCR beta chain was seen many times. This entry belongs to a study of cytomegalovirus exposure and HLA in healthy donors. Germline values: CDR1 LNHDA, CDR2 SQIVND (reference sequence). CDR3 length: 15 residues. Unmatched junction bases numbered 12, after V lost 2 bases and J lost 11 bases. Clones were sequenced by immunoSEQ multiplex PCR, and TCRdb holds only the in-frame ones, with some missing. The profile covers fewer than 90,000 clones, with 84% appearing a single time and roughly an eighth taken by the ten largest. This chain connects TRBV19 to TRBJ1-5, with 7 nucleotides matching TRBD1. The specimen sequenced was PBMCs. This TCR was sampled from a woman aged 18-29 years in good health and CMV-seropositive. Here the CDR3 DNA reads TGTGCCAGTAGTATAACCGACAGGGCCCTACTTGCCCAGCATTTT. This gives the protein CASSITDRALLAQHF.